The clone carrying this T cell receptor beta chain occurred once. What it binds is unknown. This entry comes from a study of long-term antiretroviral therapy in people with HIV. Whole-study results and caveats: Across all time points, the repertoire was dominated by clones that expanded before ART. Post-ART samples showed increased diversity that remained below transplant donor control levels.

Per germline, CDR1 SGHDT and CDR2 YYEEEE. V lost 9 bases, J lost 0 bases, and 13 bases lay in between. This CDR3 has 13 residues. A v3.0 immunoSEQ assay was performed at survey level. Method: immunoSEQ multiplex PCR; TCRdb's copy keeps in-frame clones and lacks some. The sample gives about 30,000 clones, under 85% of which show up once; 8.4% is in the top ten. The input for sequencing was unsorted PBMCs, taken 3 years after starting antiretroviral therapy. This receptor was obtained from a middle-aged man with HIV. The rearrangement uses TRBV5-6 and TRBJ2-7, with TRBD1 as a possible D gene (5 bases). Here the CDR3 reads CATAQGSSYEQYF. Here the CDR3 DNA reads TGTGCCACCGCGCAGGGCAGCTCCTACGAGCAGTACTTC.